These 21 T cell receptor beta chains share one sample of origin, sequenced in a study of blood T cell repertoires in COVID-19. TCRdb keeps only in-frame clones here, not all; method: immunoSEQ multiplex PCR. Among some 160,000 clones listed, under 85% were seen once. Sequencing used peripheral blood. The origin of the receptors is a man aged 50 to 60 with active or convalescent COVID-19.

The rearrangement links TRBV27 to TRBJ1-2, with unresolved D. The length of the CDR3 is 12 residues. Germline CDR1 reads MNHEY; CDR2 reads SMNVEV (reference sequence). Trimming cost V 3 bases and J 5 bases, with 7 bases left between them. CDR3: CASSFGEYGYTF. Written as DNA, the CDR3 is TGTGCCAGCAGTTTTGGGGAGTATGGCTACACCTTC.

This CDR3 is CASSVSRQYTDTQYF. CDR3 in DNA: TGTGCCAGCAGCGTATCCCGCCAGTACACAGATACGCAGTATTTT. This chain links TRBV9 with TRBJ2-3, with D uncertain. Germline V gene data show CDR1 as SGDLS and CDR2 as YYNGEE. V lost 1 base, J lost 2 bases, and 11 bases lay in between. There are 15 residues in the CDR3.

J is TRBJ2-3 and V is TRBV5-4; 9 nucleotides match TRBD1. This CDR3 spans 17 amino acids. Trimming cost V 3 bases and J 0 bases; bases outside gene matches: 8. Germline lookup yields CDR1 SGHNT and CDR2 YYREEE (reference sequence). Written as DNA, the CDR3 is TGTGCCAGCAGCTCCGTCCCGGGACAGGGTAGCACAGATACGCAGTATTTT. As protein: CASSSVPGQGSTDTQYF.

V is TRBV11-1 and J is TRBJ1-4, with TRBD1 matching over 8 bases. This CDR3 region has 15 residues. Looked up from germline, CDR1 is SGHAT and CDR2 is FQDESV (reference sequence). Trimming removed 5 bases from V and 8 bases from J; junction bases left unmatched: 10. This CDR3 is CASSIPGTGGEKLFF. As DNA, the CDR3 is TGTGCCAGCAGCATTCCCGGGACAGGTGGGGAAAAACTGTTTTTT.

V is TRBV5-6 and J is TRBJ2-3; D not resolved. The V gene's germline CDR1 is SGHDT and CDR2 YYEEEE. This CDR3 is 14 amino acids long. Trimming shortened V by 2 bases and J by 6 bases, and 13 bases separated the two germline ends. The CDR3 nucleotides are TGTGCCAGCAGCTTTGCCCCGGCCAGGGATACGCAGTATTTT. Protein sequence: CASSFAPARDTQYF.

This rearrangement joins TRBV28 to TRBJ2-7; D remains unclear. V lost 6 bases to trimming and J lost 3 bases, with 15 bases between them. The CDR3 consists of 14 residues. Germline V lookup: CDR1 MDHEN, CDR2 SYDVKM. The CDR3 region is CASSPVVQFYEQYF. Written as DNA, the CDR3 is TGTGCCAGCAGCCCTGTGGTACAGTTCTACGAGCAGTACTTC.

The chain joins TRBV29-1 to TRBJ1-2, with D possibly being TRBD1 (6 bases). The germline V and J ends were trimmed by 7 bases and 4 bases, with 10 bases remaining between them. CDR1 and CDR2 from the germline V gene are SQVTM and ANQGSEA. The CDR3 sequence is 11 residues long. CDR3 nucleotide sequence: TGCAGCGCCCCGGACAGCTATGGCTACACCTTC. Translation: CSAPDSYGYTF.

The V gene is TRBV10-1, the J gene TRBJ2-3; D may be TRBD1 (5 bases). Trimming took off 3 bases at V and 5 bases at J, with 9 bases between the two ends. The CDR3 consists of 13 residues. Germline lookup yields CDR1 WNHNN and CDR2 SYGVQD (reference sequence). The CDR3 bases are TGCGCCAGCAGTGACAGGGCTGGAGATACGCAGTATTTT. Protein: CASSDRAGDTQYF.

Many counts were recorded for this clone. The J gene is TRBJ2-3, the V gene TRBV4-1; 7 bases align to TRBD1. The V gene end was trimmed by 4 bases and the J gene end by 0 bases; junction bases not matched to a gene: 1. The CDR3 extends over 14 amino acids. Per the germline V gene, CDR1 is MGHRA and CDR2 is YSYEKL. CDR3 region: CASSRDSSTDTQYF. In DNA form, the CDR3 reads TGCGCCAGCAGCCGGGACAGTAGCACAGATACGCAGTATTTT.

The chain uses TRBV3-1 (or the pseudogene TRBV3-2) and TRBJ1-3, with a weak D call TRBD1 (5 bases). The V end lost 5 bases, the J end lost 0 bases, and 14 bases lay between the germline ends. Per the germline V gene, CDR1 is LGHDT and CDR2 is YNNKEL (reference sequence). The CDR3 consists of 16 residues. The CDR3 DNA follows: TGTGCCAGCAGCATGGGGCATTCGAACTCTGGAAACACCATATATTTT. Translation gives CASSMGHSNSGNTIYF.

The V and J genes are TRBV30 and TRBJ1-5; 7 nucleotides match TRBD1. V shed 0 bases, J shed 5 bases, and the junction held 1 base outside the gene matches. CDR1 is GTSNPN, CDR2 SVGIG, per germline (reference sequence). The CDR3 is 13 residues long. Written as DNA, the CDR3 is TGTGCCTGGAGTGTAGGGACAGATCAGCCCCAGCATTTT. Amino acids: CAWSVGTDQPQHF.

In its sample, this clone was seen once. The chain links TRBV19 to TRBJ2-7, with TRBD2 identical over 14 bases. This CDR3 has 17 amino acids. Germline V lookup: CDR1 LNHDA, CDR2 SQIVND (reference sequence). The ends lost 6 bases at V and 0 bases at J; junction bases unmatched: 7. The CDR3 is CASRRWGLAGDSYEQYF. In DNA form, the CDR3 reads TGTGCCAGTAGAAGATGGGGACTAGCGGGGGACTCCTACGAGCAGTACTTC.

A single count supports this clone. The gene calls are TRBV27 and TRBJ2-7, with D possibly being TRBD2 (5 bases). The CDR3 loop spans 16 amino acids. The V and J ends lost 6 bases and 3 bases respectively, with 21 bases between them. CDR1 MNHEY and CDR2 SMNVEV come from the germline V gene (reference sequence). CDR3 nucleotides: TGTGCCAGCAGGACCTACCCCCGGGAAGGTGGCTACGAGCAGTACTTC. It is translated as CASRTYPREGGYEQYF.

The rearrangement links TRBV19 to TRBJ1-1; no firm D call. Germline CDR1 LNHDA, CDR2 SQIVND (reference sequence). Between the trimmed V and J ends, which lost 5 bases and 1 base, there was a span of 14 bases. The CDR3 runs 15 residues. The CDR3 nucleotides are TGTGCCAGTAGTCCTACCTGGGCCCGGAACACTGAAGCTTTCTTT. This sequence encodes CASSPTWARNTEAFF.

The chain combines TRBV27 with TRBJ2-1; TRBD2 matches 7 bases. The V segment lost 6 bases and the J segment 4 bases; nucleotides outside the gene matches: 9. CDR1 and CDR2 from the germline V gene are MNHEY and SMNVEV (reference sequence). The CDR3 covers 15 residues. The CDR3 DNA sequence: TGTGCCAGCAGACAGATAGCGGGTGGGTACAATGAGCAGTTCTTC. Translated, it gives CASRQIAGGYNEQFF.

The chain joins TRBV7-9 to TRBJ1-1; tentative D call: TRBD1 (6 bases). The CDR3 contains 16 residues. Germline assignment: CDR1 SEHNR and CDR2 FQNEAQ (reference sequence). The V and J ends lost 2 bases and 1 base respectively, with 14 bases between them. The CDR3 nucleotides are TGTGCCAGCAGCTTACAGGGGACGGGGAGGAACACTGAAGCTTTCTTT. Translated: CASSLQGTGRNTEAFF.

This clone was picked up a small number of times. The rearrangement uses TRBV27 and TRBJ2-7; 14 nucleotides match TRBD2. The length of the CDR3 is 17 residues. Germline loops: CDR1 MNHEY, CDR2 SMNVEV (reference sequence). The trim removed 5 bases at V and 3 bases at J, leaving 9 bases unmatched. CDR3 bases: TGTGCCAGCAGTGTAATGGGGACTAGCGGGGGAAACTACGAGCAGTACTTC. Translated: CASSVMGTSGGNYEQYF.

This sequence joins TRBV14 and TRBJ1-2, with D uncertain. Germline values: CDR1 SGHDN, CDR2 FVKESK. V was trimmed by 5 bases and J by 4 bases, leaving 17 bases between them. This CDR3 spans 15 amino acids. The CDR3 reads CASSGRGWDPYGYTF. DNA of the CDR3: TGTGCCAGCAGCGGCCGGGGATGGGATCCCTATGGCTACACCTTC.

This sequence joins TRBV28 and TRBJ1-2, with 7 bases lining up with TRBD1. With 8 bases clipped from V and 8 bases from J, the junction kept 5 bases outside the gene matches. CDR3 length: 11 amino acids. CDR1 MDHEN and CDR2 SYDVKM come from the germline V gene. The CDR3: CASETGSGYTF. In DNA, the CDR3 is TGTGCCAGCGAGACAGGGAGCGGCTACACCTTC.

V and J are TRBV7-3 and TRBJ1-6; maybe TRBD1 (6 bases). The CDR3 is 16 residues long. Germline values: CDR1 SGHTA, CDR2 FQGTGA. V lost 5 bases and J 6 bases, leaving 17 bases between the germline ends. CDR3 nucleotides: TGTGCCAGCAGCCTACTAGGGGCAGGGGCTAATTCACCCCTCCACTTT. Amino acids: CASSLLGAGANSPLHF. The variable domain in full, completed from reference TRBV7-3 and TRBJ1-6, reads GAGVSQTPSNKVTEKGKYVELRCDPISGHTALYWYRQSLGQGPEFLIYFQGTGAADDSGLPNDRFFAVRPEGSVSTLKIQRTERGDSAVYLCASSLLGAGANSPLHFGNGTRLTVT.

This clone was recorded a few times. The chain links TRBV7-9 to TRBJ1-4; TRBD1 might be the D (5 bases). Germline V CDR1 and CDR2: SEHNR, FQNEAQ (reference sequence). V lost 3 bases to trimming and J lost 6 bases, with 11 bases between them. The CDR3 totals 14 residues. The CDR3 here is CASSFGRAYEKLFF. The CDR3 DNA is TGTGCCAGCAGCTTTGGCAGGGCCTATGAAAAACTGTTTTTT.